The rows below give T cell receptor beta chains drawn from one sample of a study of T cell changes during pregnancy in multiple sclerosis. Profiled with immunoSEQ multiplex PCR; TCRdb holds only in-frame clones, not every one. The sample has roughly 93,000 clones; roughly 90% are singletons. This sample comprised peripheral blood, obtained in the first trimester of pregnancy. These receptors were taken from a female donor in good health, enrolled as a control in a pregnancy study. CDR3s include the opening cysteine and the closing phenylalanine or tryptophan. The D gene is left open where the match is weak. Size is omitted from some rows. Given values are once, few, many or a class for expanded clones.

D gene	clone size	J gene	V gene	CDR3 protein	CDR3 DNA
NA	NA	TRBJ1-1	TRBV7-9	CASSLALGANTEAFF	TGTGCCAGCAGCTTAGCTTTGGGGGCGAACACTGAAGCTTTCTTT
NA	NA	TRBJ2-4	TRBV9	CASSVAGTGENIQYF	TGTGCCAGCAGCGTAGCTGGGACTGGGGAAAACATTCAGTACTTC
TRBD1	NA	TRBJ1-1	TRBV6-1	CASSFSGTGGTEAFF	TGTGCCAGCAGTTTTTCCGGGACAGGGGGCACTGAAGCTTTCTTT
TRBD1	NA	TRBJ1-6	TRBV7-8	CASSLDRVLSPLHF	TGTGCCAGCAGCCTAGACAGGGTCTTATCACCCCTCCACTTT
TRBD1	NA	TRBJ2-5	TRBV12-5	CARQNSQDRAGKETQYF	TGTGCTAGGCAAAACTCCCAGGACAGGGCTGGGAAGGAGACCCAGTACTTC
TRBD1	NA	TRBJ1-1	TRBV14	CASSHPGTGRTEAFF	TGTGCCAGCAGCCACCCCGGGACAGGGAGAACTGAAGCTTTCTTT
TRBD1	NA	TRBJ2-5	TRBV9	CASSITGVGETQYF	TGTGCCAGCAGCATCACAGGGGTAGGAGAGACCCAGTACTTC
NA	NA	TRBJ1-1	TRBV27	CASSRGGNTEAFF	TGTGCCAGCAGTCGAGGGGGAAACACTGAAGCTTTCTTT
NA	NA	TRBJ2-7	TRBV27	CASSPTREDEQYF	TGTGCCAGCAGTCCCACCCGAGAAGACGAGCAGTACTTC
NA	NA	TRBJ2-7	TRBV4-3	CASSQDGASAYEQYF	TGCGCCAGCAGCCAAGATGGGGCCTCTGCCTACGAGCAGTACTTC
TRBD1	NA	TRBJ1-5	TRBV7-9	CASSLTGGVDQPQHF	TGTGCCAGCAGCTTAACAGGGGGCGTCGATCAGCCCCAGCATTTT
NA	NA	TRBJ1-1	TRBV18	CASSPGRQDKAFF	TGTGCCAGCTCACCGGGTCGACAGGACAAAGCTTTCTTT
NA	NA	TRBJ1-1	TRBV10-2	CASSVRGEAEAFF	TGCGCCAGCAGTGTCAGGGGAGAGGCTGAAGCTTTCTTT
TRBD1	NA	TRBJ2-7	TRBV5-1	CASSLTGAYEQYF	TGCGCCAGCAGCTTGACAGGGGCCTACGAGCAGTACTTC
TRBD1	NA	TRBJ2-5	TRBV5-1	CASSLTGMQETQYF	TGCGCCAGCAGTTTGACAGGGATGCAAGAGACCCAGTACTTC
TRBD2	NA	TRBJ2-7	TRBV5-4	CASSTTSGVYEQYF	TGTGCCAGCAGCACTACTAGCGGGGTCTACGAGCAGTACTTC
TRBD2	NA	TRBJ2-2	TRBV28	CASSSLGLAGVGELFF	TGTGCCAGCAGTTCCCTTGGGCTAGCGGGGGTCGGGGAGCTGTTTTTT
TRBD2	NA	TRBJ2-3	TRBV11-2	CASSLELGAGGPKDTQYF	TGTGCCAGCAGCTTAGAGTTAGGAGCGGGGGGGCCCAAAGATACGCAGTATTTT
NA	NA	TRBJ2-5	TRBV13	CASSLQGAVLETQYF	TGTGCCAGCAGCTTACAAGGGGCGGTTTTAGAGACCCAGTACTTC
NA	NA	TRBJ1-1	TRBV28	CASSIRTALNTEAFF	TGTGCCAGCAGTATCCGGACAGCCTTGAACACTGAAGCTTTCTTT
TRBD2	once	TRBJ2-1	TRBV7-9	CASSLAASGGSEQFF	TGTGCCAGCAGCTTAGCTGCTAGCGGGGGGTCTGAGCAGTTCTTC
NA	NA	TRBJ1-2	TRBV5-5	CASSPLDGYTF	TGTGCCAGCAGCCCTCTAGATGGCTACACCTTC
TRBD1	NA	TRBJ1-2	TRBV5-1	CASSAGQGGGYTF	TGCGCCAGCAGCGCCGGACAGGGAGGTGGCTACACCTTC
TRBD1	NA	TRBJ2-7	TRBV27	CASGAAGGPYEQYF	TGTGCCAGCGGTGCCGCAGGGGGCCCCTACGAGCAGTACTTC
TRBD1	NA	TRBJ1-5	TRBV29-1	CSVRQGFEGQPQHF	TGCAGCGTGCGACAGGGCTTCGAGGGTCAGCCCCAGCATTTT
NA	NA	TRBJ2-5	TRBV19	CASSITKWAGRQETQYF	TGTGCCAGTAGTATTACGAAGTGGGCTGGGAGACAAGAGACCCAGTACTTC
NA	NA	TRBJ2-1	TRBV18	CASSPAGQLGNEQFF	TGTGCCAGCTCACCAGCCGGACAACTGGGTAATGAGCAGTTCTTC
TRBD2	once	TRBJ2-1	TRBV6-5	CASSSPGTSIYNEQFF	TGTGCCAGCAGTTCTCCCGGGACTAGTATATACAATGAGCAGTTCTTC
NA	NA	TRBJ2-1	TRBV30	CAWLSLNEQFF	TGTGCCTGGTTATCACTTAATGAGCAGTTCTTC
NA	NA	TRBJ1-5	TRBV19	CASKIYSHSNQPQHF	TGTGCCAGTAAAATTTACAGTCATAGCAATCAGCCCCAGCATTTT
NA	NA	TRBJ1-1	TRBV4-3	CASSSPTAGGTEAFF	TGCGCCAGCAGCTCCCCGACAGCCGGGGGCACTGAAGCTTTCTTT
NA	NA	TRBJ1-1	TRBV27	CASSLLAKKGGTEAFF	TGTGCCAGCAGTTTGCTAGCCAAAAAAGGGGGTACTGAAGCTTTCTTT
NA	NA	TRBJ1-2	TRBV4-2	CASSYKTGSGYTF	TGTGCCAGCAGCTATAAAACAGGGTCTGGCTACACCTTC
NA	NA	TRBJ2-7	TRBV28	CATQSYIGYEQYF	TGTGCCACTCAATCTTATATCGGCTACGAGCAGTACTTC
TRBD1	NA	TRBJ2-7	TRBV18	CASSPVGQGGEQYF	TGTGCCAGCTCACCGGTTGGACAGGGCGGGGAGCAGTACTTC
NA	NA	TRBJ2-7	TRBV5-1	CASSPPRSLNEQYF	TGCGCCAGCAGCCCCCCGAGAAGCCTAAACGAGCAGTACTTC
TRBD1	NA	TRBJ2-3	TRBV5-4	CATYGTGGQATQYF	TGTGCCACCTACGGGACAGGGGGCCAAGCTACGCAGTATTTT
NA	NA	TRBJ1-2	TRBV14	CASSQAGAPTGYTF	TGTGCCAGCAGCCAAGCAGGGGCCCCGACCGGCTACACCTTC
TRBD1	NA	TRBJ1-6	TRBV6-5	CASSSDRGIYNSPLHF	TGTGCCAGCAGTTCTGACAGGGGGATCTATAATTCACCCCTCCACTTT
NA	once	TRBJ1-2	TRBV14	CASSGGGYGYTF	TGTGCCAGCAGCGGGGGGGGCTATGGCTACACCTTC
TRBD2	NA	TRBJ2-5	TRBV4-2	CASSQGGAGGWQETQYF	TGTGCCAGCAGCCAAGGAGGGGCGGGGGGGTGGCAAGAGACCCAGTACTTC
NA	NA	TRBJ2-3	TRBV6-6	CASSYLNTDTQYF	TGTGCCAGCAGTTACCTTAACACAGATACGCAGTATTTT
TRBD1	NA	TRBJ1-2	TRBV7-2	CASTPMGQGNYGYTF	TGTGCCAGCACCCCCATGGGACAGGGTAACTATGGCTACACCTTC
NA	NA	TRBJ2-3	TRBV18	CASSPRTAYTDTQYF	TGTGCCAGCTCACCGCGGACAGCCTACACAGATACGCAGTATTTT
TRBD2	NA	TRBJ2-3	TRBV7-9	CASSLALAGVDTQYF	TGTGCCAGCAGCTTAGCCCTAGCGGGGGTAGATACGCAGTATTTT
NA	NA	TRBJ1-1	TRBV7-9	CASSLQAEAFF	TGTGCCAGCAGCCTACAGGCGGAAGCTTTCTTT
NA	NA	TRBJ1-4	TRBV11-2	CASSFGFRSGVGEKLFF	TGTGCCAGCAGCTTTGGGTTTCGATCAGGGGTAGGCGAAAAACTGTTTTTT
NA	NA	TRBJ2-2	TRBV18	CASSQTDANTGELFF	TGTGCCAGCTCTCAGACTGATGCCAACACCGGGGAGCTGTTTTTT
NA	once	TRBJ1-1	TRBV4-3	CASSQASRGPGGTEAFF	TGCGCCAGCAGCCAAGCATCCCGGGGGCCGGGGGGCACTGAAGCTTTCTTT
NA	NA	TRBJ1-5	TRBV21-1	CASSKAYSAGPNQPQHF	TGTGCCAGCAGCAAGGCTTATTCTGCAGGGCCCAATCAGCCCCAGCATTTT
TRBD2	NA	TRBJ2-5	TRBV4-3	CASSQTGTSGVETQYF	TGCGCCAGCAGCCAGACCGGGACTAGCGGGGTTGAGACCCAGTACTTC
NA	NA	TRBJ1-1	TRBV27	CASIPGFTSLTGFYTEAFF	TGTGCCAGCATACCTGGCTTTACGTCCCTTACAGGGTTTTACACTGAAGCTTTCTTT
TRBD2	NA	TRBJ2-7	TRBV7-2	CASSLGTSGGGQYF	TGTGCCAGCAGCTTAGGGACTAGCGGGGGGGGGCAGTACTTC
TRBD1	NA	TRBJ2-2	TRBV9	CASSANTGAGELFF	TGTGCCAGCAGCGCAAATACAGGGGCCGGGGAGCTGTTTTTT
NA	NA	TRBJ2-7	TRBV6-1	CASTLAGGPSYEQYF	TGTGCCAGCACTCTAGCCGGGGGACCCAGCTACGAGCAGTACTTC
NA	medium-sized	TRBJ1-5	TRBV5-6	CASSEGGQGAGPQHF	TGTGCCAGCAGTGAGGGGGGGCAGGGCGCGGGGCCCCAGCATTTT
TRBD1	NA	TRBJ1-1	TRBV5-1	CASSLGQGFNTEAFF	TGCGCCAGCAGCTTGGGACAGGGGTTTAACACTGAAGCTTTCTTT